Shown below are 24 T cell receptor beta chains from a single sample sequenced in a study of cytomegalovirus exposure and HLA in healthy donors listed by TCRdb under 2017. Libraries were prepared through the immunoSEQ multiplex PCR assay. For the multiplex PCR, a mixture combining 60 forward primers for TCR Vbeta segments and 13 reverse primers for TCR Jbeta segments was used. TCRdb took over this immuneACCESS table, retaining in-frame rearrangements with V and J assigned. Such tables are incomplete; in checked studies, under half of the missing clones stem from an unresolved V gene, and the remainder is unexplained. The sample has more than 65,000 clones on record, 74% of them singletons. Of the sample, around 10% falls within the top ten clones. The material sequenced was PBMCs. These receptors originate from a woman aged 60 to 75 in good health and CMV-seropositive.

The count of this clone is one. The chain carries TRBV4-1 and TRBJ1-2; perhaps TRBD1 as D (5 bases). There are 13 residues in the CDR3. Germline V gives CDR1 MGHRA, CDR2 YSYEKL. The V gene lost 3 bases and the J gene lost 4 bases, with 9 bases spanning the gap. The CDR3 DNA reads TGCGCCAGCAGCCACTGGGGGGGCTATGGCTACACCTTC. Protein: CASSHWGGYGYTF.

V gene TRBV6-1 combines with J gene TRBJ1-1, with TRBD1 identical over 10 bases. With 1 base clipped from V and 5 bases from J, the junction kept 10 bases outside the gene matches. The CDR3 extends over 17 amino acids. From germline, CDR1 is MNHNS and CDR2 SASEGT. The CDR3 sequence: CASSEGLLGQGWTEAFF. Here the CDR3 DNA reads TGTGCCAGCAGTGAAGGCCTGTTGGGACAGGGGTGGACTGAAGCTTTCTTT.

Written as DNA, the CDR3 is TGTGCCAGCAGGGGGACAGGAGTAGGTGAAAAACTGTTTTTT. This gives the protein CASRGTGVGEKLFF. The chain uses TRBV27 and TRBJ1-4, with 8 bases lining up with TRBD1. V shed 6 bases and J 7 bases; nucleotides not matched to a gene: 7. CDR1 is MNHEY and CDR2 is SMNVEV in the germline V gene (reference sequence). The CDR3 runs to 14 residues.

DNA of the CDR3: TGTGCCAGCAGTGGGGGACAGGGGGCGCAGAATGAGCAGTTCTTC. Translation gives CASSGGQGAQNEQFF. The rearrangement links TRBV6-1 to TRBJ2-1; 12 nucleotides match TRBD1. After removal of 4 bases from V and 7 bases from J, the junction contained 5 bases not matched to a gene. The germline CDR1 and CDR2 sequences are MNHNS and SASEGT. CDR3 length equals 15 residues.

The chain combines TRBV4-1 with TRBJ2-7, with D unclear. Germline assignment: CDR1 MGHRA and CDR2 YSYEKL. V was shortened by 3 bases and J by 4 bases, with 10 bases between the two germline ends. The CDR3 loop spans 13 amino acids. CDR3 DNA: TGCGCCAGCAGCCAGTCCTTAGTATACGAGCAGTACTTC. It yields the protein CASSQSLVYEQYF.

V usage is TRBV6-1 and J usage is TRBJ1-4, with TRBD1 as a possible D gene (5 bases). The V gene's germline CDR1 is MNHNS and CDR2 SASEGT. The CDR3 runs 15 residues. The V gene lost 3 bases and the J gene lost 6 bases, with 14 bases spanning the gap. For the CDR3, the DNA is TGTGCCAGCAGTGATATCAGGGCTGAGGATGAAAAACTGTTTTTT. Translating gives CASSDIRAEDEKLFF.

This clone was found many times. The V call is TRBV4-1, the J call TRBJ1-1; D may be TRBD1 (6 bases). Germline assignment: CDR1 MGHRA and CDR2 YSYEKL. V lost 3 bases and J lost 1, with 12 bases in between. This CDR3 has 15 residues. The DNA for the CDR3 is TGCGCCAGCAGCCATTCGGGACACTCGAACACTGAAGCTTTCTTT. It specifies CASSHSGHSNTEAFF.

The chain links TRBV2 to TRBJ2-1, with 11 bases aligning to TRBD2. The V and J ends lost 1 base and 5 bases, in that order; junction bases with no gene match: 1. The CDR3 loop spans 15 amino acids. Germline V gene lookup returns CDR1 SNHLY and CDR2 FYNNEI. The CDR3 DNA sequence: TGTGCCAGCAGTGAAGATAGCGGGGGGGACAATGAGCAGTTCTTC. This gives the protein CASSEDSGGDNEQFF. Supplemented by reference TRBV2 and TRBJ2-1, the full variable domain reads EPEVTQTPSHQVTQMGQEVILRCVPISNHLYFYWYRQILGQKVEFLVSFYNNEISEKSEIFDDQFSVERPDGSNFTLKIRSTKLEDSAMYFCASSEDSGGDNEQFFGPGTRLTVL.

The chain combines TRBV10-2 with TRBJ1-5; D remains ambiguous. The CDR3 consists of 15 residues. V lost 0 bases to trimming and J lost 2 bases, with 8 bases between them. Germline V gene data show CDR1 as WSHSY and CDR2 as SAAADI. The CDR3, as DNA: TGCGCCAGCAGTGAGTCCCGGGGTGGCAATCAGCCCCAGCATTTT. Amino acids: CASSESRGGNQPQHF.

The rearrangement joins TRBV4-2 to TRBJ1-3, with D possibly matching TRBD1 (6 bases). The CDR3 covers 17 residues. Germline loops: CDR1 LGHNA, CDR2 YNFKEQ. V lost 0 bases and J 4 bases, leaving 16 bases between the germline ends. The DNA for the CDR3 is TGTGCCAGCAGCCAAGATCGGGGGGCAGGTCGGGGAAACACCATATATTTT. Encoded protein: CASSQDRGAGRGNTIYF.

This chain joins TRBV29-1 and TRBJ2-7, with TRBD2 matching over 9 bases. CDR3 size: 13 residues. Germline-derived CDR1 and CDR2 are SQVTM and ANQGSEA. Trimming took 3 bases from V and 4 from J; bases not matched to a gene: 4. DNA of the CDR3: TGCAGCGTTGAGATTAGCGGGAGATACGAGCAGTACTTC. It specifies CSVEISGRYEQYF.

In its sample, this clone was seen a few times. The chain carries TRBV25-1 and TRBJ2-7; D is ambiguous. CDR3 size: 13 residues. Deletions cut 2 bases from V and 3 bases from J, with 8 bases between. From germline, CDR1 is MGHDK and CDR2 SYGVNS. The CDR3: CASSELKSYEQYF. In nucleotides, the CDR3 is TGTGCCAGCAGTGAACTTAAGAGCTACGAGCAGTACTTC.

The V call is TRBV7-6, the J call TRBJ2-4, with D perhaps matching TRBD1 (7 bases). The CDR3 contains 22 residues. V was shortened by 3 bases and J by 1 base, with 31 bases between the two germline ends. In germline, CDR1 is SGHVS, CDR2 FNYEAQ. The CDR3 here is CASSFFAYTGTVGGVAKNIQYF. As DNA, the CDR3 is TGTGCCAGCAGCTTCTTTGCTTATACCGGGACAGTGGGGGGTGTCGCCAAAAACATTCAGTACTTC.

This clone was observed a few times. The chain links TRBV2 to TRBJ1-5; D remains ambiguous. Trimming took 7 bases from V and 3 from J, leaving 13 bases between them. The germline V gene has CDR1 SNHLY and CDR2 FYNNEI. The CDR3 covers 14 residues. This CDR3 reads CASNLDNFNQPQHF. CDR3 coding DNA: TGTGCCAGCAACCTCGACAACTTCAATCAGCCCCAGCATTTT. Together with reference TRBV2 and TRBJ1-5, the CDR3 gives the full variable domain: EPEVTQTPSHQVTQMGQEVILRCVPISNHLYFYWYRQILGQKVEFLVSFYNNEISEKSEIFDDQFSVERPDGSNFTLKIRSTKLEDSAMYFCASNLDNFNQPQHFGDGTRLSIL.

The J gene is TRBJ1-4, the V gene TRBV5-1; D is possibly TRBD1 (5 bases). Between the trimmed V and J ends, which lost 4 bases and 7 bases, there was a span of 14 bases. CDR1 is SGHRS and CDR2 is YFSETQ in the germline V gene. This CDR3 comprises 14 residues. The CDR3 spells CASSPRGGGEKLFF. Written as DNA, the CDR3 is TGCGCCAGCAGCCCCCGGGGGGGTGGTGAAAAACTGTTTTTT.

The chain is built from TRBV30 and TRBJ1-2; TRBD1 aligns across 8 bases. The CDR3 loop spans 16 amino acids. Trimming cost V 3 bases and J 4 bases; bases outside gene matches: 13. Germline V gives CDR1 GTSNPN, CDR2 SVGIG (reference sequence). For the CDR3, the DNA is TGTGCCTGGAGCCCCCGACAGGGGCGTCTCCTCTATGGCTACACCTTC. This encodes CAWSPRQGRLLYGYTF.

The chain is built from TRBV29-1 and TRBJ2-7; 10 nucleotides agree with TRBD1. This CDR3 region has 16 residues. The junction had 13 bases not matched to a gene; V was cut back by 7 bases and J by 1 base. Germline V gene lookup returns CDR1 SQVTM and CDR2 ANQGSEA. Here the CDR3 reads CSARGGEGQGSYEQYF. CDR3 nucleotides: TGCAGCGCCCGTGGTGGGGAGGGACAGGGGTCCTACGAGCAGTACTTC.

The gene calls are TRBV10-3 and TRBJ2-7; TRBD1 might be the D (6 bases). Germline CDR1 and CDR2: ENHRY and SYGVKD. The CDR3 is 15 residues long. V gave up 3 bases and J gave up 4 bases, with 16 bases separating them. The CDR3 here is CAISEGGQRVYEQYF. CDR3 nucleotide sequence: TGTGCCATCAGTGAAGGAGGACAGAGAGTTTACGAGCAGTACTTC.

Written as DNA, the CDR3 is TGTGCCAGCAGCTTACCTAGCGGGGGTATGAATACGCAGTATTTT. It is translated as CASSLPSGGMNTQYF. The chain recombines TRBV7-9 with TRBJ2-3; 10 positions agree with TRBD2. The CDR3 totals 15 residues. J was trimmed by 7 bases and V by 2 bases; bases with no gene match: 6. Germline V gives CDR1 SEHNR, CDR2 FQNEAQ (reference sequence).

The chain couples TRBV9 to TRBJ2-7; tentative D call: TRBD2 (6 bases). The germline gives CDR1 SGDLS, CDR2 YYNGEE. V lost 6 bases, J lost 7 bases, and 20 bases lay in between. CDR3 length equals 14 residues. The CDR3 spells CASNATDGGMEQYF. The CDR3 DNA follows: TGTGCCAGCAACGCCACCGACGGCGGGATGGAGCAGTACTTC.

The chain uses TRBV9 and TRBJ1-3; no definite D call. This CDR3 is 13 amino acids long. The ends were cut back, 0 bases at V and 4 bases at J, with 5 bases in the middle. Germline-derived CDR1 and CDR2 are SGDLS and YYNGEE. The chain's CDR3 is CASSVVPGNTIYF. DNA of the CDR3: TGTGCCAGCAGCGTAGTTCCAGGAAACACCATATATTTT.

The chain links TRBV18 to TRBJ2-6, with 7 bases lining up with TRBD1. Germline CDR1 reads KGHSH; CDR2 reads LQKENI. The CDR3 has 15 amino acids. The V gene end was trimmed by 8 bases and the J gene end by 4 bases; junction bases not matched to a gene: 8. The CDR3 nucleotides read TGTGCCAGCGCGATCAGGGGGAACGGGGCCAACGTCCTGACTTTC. This codes for CASAIRGNGANVLTF.

The V and J genes are TRBV7-9 and TRBJ1-2, with 10 bases aligning to TRBD1. The CDR3 has 13 amino acids. J lost 8 bases, V lost 1 base, and 1 base had no gene match. The germline V gene has CDR1 SEHNR and CDR2 FQNEAQ (reference sequence). CDR3 sequence: CASSLGQGAGYTF. The DNA of the CDR3 is TGTGCCAGCAGCTTAGGACAGGGGGCGGGCTACACCTTC.

About this clone: No conserved phenylalanine or tryptophan is present at the end of the CDR3, so a read error is the likely explanation. The limits of the CDR3 on the DNA are not certain, so only TCRdb's listed CDR3 is given. This sequence joins TRBV6-5 and TRBJ1-2; the DNA was not used to check the table's D call, TRBD1. The CDR3 sequence runs 13 residues, both termini included. Per the germline V gene, CDR1 is MNHEY and CDR2 is SVGAGI. The CDR3 reads CASRPGTGYGYTV.